What follows are 24 T cell receptor beta chains derived from one specimen sequenced in a study of identical twins. TCRdb re-analysed the 5' RACE reads in MiXCR, keeping a single row per CDR3 protein. The table shows 200,000 to 250,000 distinct CDR3 sequences, with around an eighth occurring only once. The source material was memory (CD45RO+) T cells sorted from blood. The receptors shown here come from a woman in her late teens or twenties in good health.

Many counts were recorded for this clonotype. The rearrangement uses TRBV29-1 and TRBJ1-1; tentatively, D is TRBD1 (5 bases). This CDR3 has 14 amino acids. The germline V gene has CDR1 SQVTM and CDR2 ANQGSEA. Trimming cost V 5 bases and J 5 bases, with 18 bases left between them. In DNA, the CDR3 is TGCAGCGTTTTCGGGACCTCGAGGGAGACTGAAGCTTTCTTT. Translating gives CSVFGTSRETEAFF.

This rearrangement joins TRBV7-3 to TRBJ2-2; D uncertain. Deletions cut 2 bases from V and 8 bases from J, with 12 bases between. This CDR3 comprises 14 residues. CDR1 is SGHTA and CDR2 is FQGTGA in the germline V gene. This chain's CDR3 is CASSLDFKAGELFF. In DNA, the CDR3 is TGTGCCAGCAGCTTAGACTTCAAAGCTGGGGAGCTGTTTTTT.

This chain connects TRBV20-1 to TRBJ2-5, with D possibly matching TRBD1 (6 bases). Trimming took 1 base from V and 4 from J, leaving 10 bases between them. The CDR3 consists of 13 residues. The germline CDR1 and CDR2 sequences are DFQATT and SNEGSKA (reference sequence). Here the CDR3 DNA reads TGCAGTGCTAGAGTTCCAGGGGTAGAGACCCAGTACTTC. This translates into CSARVPGVETQYF.

The chain joins TRBV15 to TRBJ2-1; 7 nucleotides align to TRBD1. Per the germline V gene, CDR1 is LNHNV and CDR2 is YYDKDF (reference sequence). Trimming at V came to 0 bases and at J to 5 bases, leaving 7 bases not matched to a gene. This CDR3 contains 16 residues. The CDR3 nucleotides read TGTGCCACCAGCAGAGATATACCGGGGACAGACAATGAGCAGTTCTTC. Its translation: CATSRDIPGTDNEQFF.

Only one count was recorded for this clonotype. The V call is TRBV7-7, the J call TRBJ2-2, with D perhaps matching TRBD1 (5 bases). V was clipped by 3 bases and J by 7 bases, with 9 bases between them. The CDR3 has 13 amino acids. CDR1 and CDR2 (germline): SSHAT, FNYEAQ (reference sequence). The CDR3 coding sequence is TGTGCCAGCAGCTTGAGGACAAGCGGGGAGCTGTTTTTT. Protein sequence: CASSLRTSGELFF.

This clonotype has only a few counts. CDR3 in DNA: TGTGCCAGCAGCCGTCTGGGACTAGCGGGAAACAATGAGCAGTTCTTC. Encoded protein: CASSRLGLAGNNEQFF. The chain links TRBV6-2 or TRBV6-3 to TRBJ2-1; TRBD2 matches 13 bases. Losses at the gene ends were 6 bases for V and 5 bases for J; bases not matched to a gene: 7. CDR1 and CDR2 (germline): MNHEY, SVGEGT. The CDR3 spans 16 residues.

This clonotype was observed at least ten times. CDR3 nucleotides: TGCAGCGTTGAAGGGGGACTAGGAGCGGATACGCAGTATTTT. It specifies CSVEGGLGADTQYF. The V and J genes are TRBV29-1 and TRBJ2-3; TRBD2 matches 8 bases. Germline loops: CDR1 SQVTM, CDR2 ANQGSEA. V trimming: 1 base; J trimming: 6 bases; junction bases outside the gene matches: 6. This CDR3 is built from 14 residues.

This clonotype was recorded many times. The chain has TRBV3-1 and TRBJ2-1, with TRBD2 matching 14 bases. The CDR3 sequence is 15 residues long. CDR1 is LGHDT, CDR2 YNNKEL, per germline (reference sequence). The J segment lost 8 bases and the V segment lost 4 bases, leaving 4 bases of the junction unmatched. The CDR3 bases are TGTGCCAGCAGCCGGGGACTAGCGGGAGTCGATGAGCAGTTCTTC. Its translation is CASSRGLAGVDEQFF.

The CDR3 nucleotides are TGTGCCAGCAGTCAGGTTTTAGATTACAATGAGCAGTTCTTC. Amino acid sequence: CASSQVLDYNEQFF. The chain uses TRBV6-2 or TRBV6-3 and TRBJ2-1, with no clear D. Trimming pared 5 bases from V and 4 bases from J, leaving 12 bases between. Germline CDR1 and CDR2: MNHEY and SVGEGT. The CDR3 contains 14 residues.

In its sample, this clonotype was seen a few times. This chain connects TRBV10-1 to TRBJ2-1, with 10 bases identical to TRBD2. The CDR3 contains 14 residues. Per the germline V gene, CDR1 is WNHNN and CDR2 is SYGVQD (reference sequence). With 5 bases clipped from V and 10 bases from J, the junction kept 8 bases outside the gene matches. This CDR3 is CASSSAGGLGEQFF. The CDR3 region has the DNA TGCGCCAGCAGTTCAGCGGGAGGGTTGGGGGAGCAGTTCTTC.

This clonotype was recorded a few times. This sequence joins TRBV20-1 and TRBJ2-3, with 11 bases matching TRBD2. CDR1 is DFQATT and CDR2 is SNEGSKA in the germline V gene (reference sequence). CDR3 length: 15 residues. Trimming removed 5 bases from V and 8 bases from J; junction bases left unmatched: 12. In nucleotides, the CDR3 is TGCAGTGCTCTACCGGGACTAGCGGTTCAGGGTACGCAGTATTTT. Its translation: CSALPGLAVQGTQYF.

This sequence joins TRBV14 and TRBJ2-7; D possibly corresponds to TRBD2 (6 bases). Germline CDR1 and CDR2: SGHDN and FVKESK. The length of the CDR3 is 16 residues. V was pared by 5 bases and J by 3 bases, with 20 bases between. CDR3: CASSLGGVEVSYEQYF. The CDR3 DNA reads TGTGCCAGCAGCTTAGGAGGGGTTGAAGTTAGCTACGAGCAGTACTTC.

The chain employs TRBV20-1 and TRBJ2-7; D remains ambiguous. The CDR3 is 13 residues long. V lost 3 bases and J 0 bases, leaving 9 bases between the germline ends. Germline V CDR1 and CDR2: DFQATT, SNEGSKA (reference sequence). The CDR3 sequence is CSARTYISYEQYF. CDR3 DNA sequence: TGCAGTGCTAGGACTTATATCTCCTACGAGCAGTACTTC.

The chain is built from TRBV6-2 or TRBV6-3 and TRBJ1-4; perhaps TRBD1 as D (6 bases). The CDR3 is made up of 15 amino acids. V gave up 2 bases and J gave up 8 bases, with 15 bases separating them. Per germline, CDR1 MNHEY and CDR2 SVGEGT. The chain's CDR3 is CASSYTDSSYEKLFF. The CDR3 DNA sequence: TGTGCCAGCAGTTACACGGACAGCTCCTACGAAAAACTGTTTTTT.

The genes are TRBV25-1 and TRBJ2-5, with a tentative D call TRBD2 (6 bases). V was clipped by 3 bases and J by 5 bases, with 13 bases between them. Per the germline V gene, CDR1 is MGHDK and CDR2 is SYGVNS. The CDR3 extends over 14 amino acids. The CDR3 loop is CASSDTGRKETQYF. The DNA of the CDR3 is TGTGCCAGCAGTGATACCGGGAGAAAGGAGACCCAGTACTTC.

This clonotype was picked up many times. The chain joins TRBV29-1 to TRBJ2-7, with TRBD2 matching 8 bases. The CDR3 is 13 amino acids. Germline loops: CDR1 SQVTM, CDR2 ANQGSEA. V lost 8 bases and J lost 0; bases outside the gene matches: 6. This chain's CDR3 is CSYRGGSSYEQYF. The CDR3 bases are TGCAGCTACCGGGGGGGGAGCTCCTACGAGCAGTACTTC.

There are many counts of this clonotype. The CDR3 coding sequence is TGTGCCAGCAGCTGGGGAGGTGACACTGAAGCTTTCTTT. Translated, it gives CASSWGGDTEAFF. This rearrangement joins TRBV12-3 or TRBV12-4 to TRBJ1-1; no clear D. V was trimmed by 6 bases and J by 3 bases, leaving 11 bases between them. The length of the CDR3 is 13 residues.

This clonotype was detected ten times or more. The chain recombines TRBV30 with TRBJ2-1, with 10 bases identical to TRBD2. The V and J ends lost 0 bases and 5 bases, in that order; junction bases with no gene match: 4. Germline values: CDR1 GTSNPN, CDR2 SVGIG (reference sequence). CDR3 size: 15 residues. CDR3 sequence: CAWSVILAGDNEQFF. CDR3 coding DNA: TGTGCCTGGAGTGTAATCCTAGCGGGGGACAATGAGCAGTTCTTC.

A few counts support this clonotype. The V and J genes are TRBV6-1 and TRBJ2-3; D may be TRBD2 (7 bases). The CDR3 consists of 15 residues. Trimming removed 11 bases from V and 0 bases from J, with 18 bases in between. Germline assignment: CDR1 MNHNS and CDR2 SASEGT. The CDR3 DNA is TGTGCCGGGGGATGGGGGGGCCACAGCACAGATACGCAGTATTTT. Protein sequence: CAGGWGGHSTDTQYF.

The J gene is TRBJ1-1, the V gene TRBV5-1, with D unclear. The CDR3 covers 14 residues. V was shortened by 0 bases and J by 8 bases, with 14 bases between the two germline ends. The germline V gene encodes CDR1 SGHRS and CDR2 YFSETQ. The CDR3 sequence: CASSLDGSRNEAFF. CDR3 coding DNA: TGCGCCAGCAGCTTGGATGGGTCTCGGAACGAAGCTTTCTTT.

J is TRBJ1-5 and V is TRBV20-1; D is uncertain. CDR1 is DFQATT, CDR2 SNEGSKA, per germline (reference sequence). Trimming took off 0 bases at V and 7 bases at J, with 13 bases between the two ends. The CDR3 has 14 residues. The CDR3 spells CSARDVGFGQPQHF. Here the CDR3 DNA reads TGCAGTGCTAGAGATGTGGGGTTTGGCCAGCCCCAGCATTTT.

This clonotype was observed a few times. The chain has TRBV7-8 and TRBJ1-6; D may be TRBD1 (5 bases). Trimming stripped 2 bases from V and 10 bases from J, with 12 bases between. The CDR3 consists of 14 residues. Germline V gives CDR1 SGHVS, CDR2 FQNEAQ. CDR3 coding DNA: TGTGCCAGCAGCTTACCAGGGAGAGGCTCACCCCTCCACTTT. Its translation is CASSLPGRGSPLHF.

The CDR3 region has the DNA TGCGCCAGCAGCTTGGACGGACAAGCGAACCGGGCTAACTATGGCTACACCTTC. Its protein is CASSLDGQANRANYGYTF. The chain carries TRBV5-1 and TRBJ1-2; D possibly corresponds to TRBD1 (5 bases). V was trimmed by 0 bases and J by 0 bases, leaving 18 bases between them. This CDR3 comprises 18 residues. Germline V gene data show CDR1 as SGHRS and CDR2 as YFSETQ.

This clonotype has a handful of counts. This rearrangement joins TRBV6-4 to TRBJ2-3, with D tentatively TRBD2 (5 bases). The CDR3 length is 16 residues. The germline V and J ends were trimmed by 2 bases and 1 base, with 13 bases remaining between them. Germline loops: CDR1 MRHNA, CDR2 SNTAGT. As DNA, the CDR3 is TGTGCCAGCAGTGACGGCTCCACCGGGGGCACAGATACGCAGTATTTT. It is translated as CASSDGSTGGTDTQYF.